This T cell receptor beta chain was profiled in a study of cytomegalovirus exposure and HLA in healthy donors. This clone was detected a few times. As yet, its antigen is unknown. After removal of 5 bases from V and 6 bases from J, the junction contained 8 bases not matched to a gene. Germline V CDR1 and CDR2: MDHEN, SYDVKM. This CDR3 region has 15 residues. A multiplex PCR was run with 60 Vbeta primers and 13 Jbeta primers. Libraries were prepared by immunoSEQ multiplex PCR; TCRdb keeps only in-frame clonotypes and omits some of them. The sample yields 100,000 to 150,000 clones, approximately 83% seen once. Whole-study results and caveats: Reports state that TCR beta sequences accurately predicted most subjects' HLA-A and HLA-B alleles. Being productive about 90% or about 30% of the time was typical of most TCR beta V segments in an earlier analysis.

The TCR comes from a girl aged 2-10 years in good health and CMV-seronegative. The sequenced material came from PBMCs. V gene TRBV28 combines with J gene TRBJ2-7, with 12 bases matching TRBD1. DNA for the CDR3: TGTGCCAGCAGTCCGACGGGACAGGGGGCAAGCGAGCAGTACTTC. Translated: CASSPTGQGASEQYF.